This TCR beta chain was captured in a study of cytomegalovirus exposure and HLA in healthy donors. Vbeta (60) and Jbeta (13) primers were used in the PCR. In the study's own analysis: Unique TCR beta chains numbered 60 million to 100 million in a later analysis, with around 12 million shared. The protocol was immunoSEQ multiplex PCR, while the TCRdb copy is restricted to in-frame clones and leaves out a portion. V and J calls and clone size are given by that table; D and trimming were obtained from the DNA. Of 150,000 to 200,000 clones in the sample, 78% were seen once. V trimming: 0 bases; J trimming: 3 bases; junction bases outside the gene matches: 3. CDR1 is MNHNY, CDR2 SVGAGI, per germline (reference sequence). The CDR3 totals 16 residues.

The source of this sequence is a woman aged 40 to 50 in good health and CMV-seronegative. The chain joins TRBV6-6 to TRBJ2-7; 12 nucleotides line up with TRBD2. Sample: PBMCs. The CDR3 is CASSYSVTSGGYEQYF. The CDR3 DNA is TGTGCCAGCAGTTACTCCGTGACTAGCGGGGGCTACGAGCAGTACTTC.